The 12 T cell receptor beta chains reported below all come from one sample, sequenced in a study of regulatory T cells in long-lasting Graves disease. Time point noted: newly diagnosed GD, antithyroid drugs for less than 3 months. Scientists built the TCR library using RNA that was extracted from PBMCs. Arm-PCR of CDR3 regions with iRepertoire HTBI primers generated TCR beta libraries. TCRdb independently ran MiXCR on the multiplex PCR reads; one entry per CDR3 protein. The sample yields 400,000 to 500,000 distinct CDR3 sequences, about 15% seen once. The same sample was also used in a study of T cells in Graves' hyperthyroidism and ophthalmopathy.

The sample consisted of peripheral blood mononuclear cells (PBMCs), taken at new diagnosis, from a patient treated with antithyroid drugs. These receptors originate from a woman in her forties or fifties with Graves disease.

V usage is TRBV4-2 and J usage is TRBJ2-7; 11 bases agree with TRBD2. The germline gives CDR1 LGHNA, CDR2 YNFKEQ. The CDR3 runs 15 residues. J gave up 4 bases and V 0 bases, and 2 bases lay outside the gene matches. CDR3 residues: CASSQELAGEYEQYF. The CDR3 DNA sequence: TGTGCCAGCAGCCAAGAACTAGCGGGAGAATACGAGCAGTACTTC.

In regard to this clonotype: A much larger clone lies one base from this, so it may be a read error. The CDR3 end shows no conserved phenylalanine or tryptophan, and so a read error is likely. The J gene is TRBJ2-7, the V gene TRBV20-1; D not resolved. The CDR3 loop spans 13 amino acids. CDR1 DFQATT and CDR2 SNEGSKA come from the germline V gene (reference sequence). Trimming removed 7 bases at V and 2 bases at J, with 15 bases between. The DNA for the CDR3 is TGCAGTGGTCGACCCACCACGACCTACGAGCAGTACTGC. This encodes CSGRPTTTYEQYC.

This clonotype was observed at least ten times. The CDR3, as DNA: TGTGCCAGCAGCCAAGATCACCCAGGGGGGGAGCAGTACTTC. Translation gives CASSQDHPGGEQYF. J is TRBJ2-7 and V is TRBV3-1; weak D call: TRBD1 (7 bases). Trimming took 0 bases from V and 7 from J, leaving 13 bases between them. The germline V gene has CDR1 LGHDT and CDR2 YNNKEL (reference sequence). The CDR3 totals 14 residues.

This clonotype came up many times. This chain connects TRBV24-1 to TRBJ1-5; D call uncertain. The CDR3 length is 12 residues. The V end lost 5 bases, the J end lost 7 bases, and 8 bases lay between the germline ends. Germline CDR1 KGHDR, CDR2 SFDVKD. The CDR3 protein is CATSVSGQPQHF. As DNA, the CDR3 is TGTGCCACCAGTGTGAGTGGACAGCCCCAGCATTTT.

The chain links TRBV7-3 to TRBJ2-1; TRBD2 agrees at 14 bases. With V trimmed by 4 bases and J by 9 bases, 14 bases remained unmatched. Germline values: CDR1 SGHTA, CDR2 FQGTGA. This CDR3 has 18 residues. In DNA, the CDR3 is TGTGCCAGCAGCTCAACCCCGGGACTAGCGGGAGTTTCCGGTGAGCAGTTCTTC. It specifies CASSSTPGLAGVSGEQFF.

The chain carries TRBV4-1 and TRBJ2-4, with TRBD2 matching over 11 bases. The CDR3 covers 20 residues. J gave up 1 base and V 1 base, and 12 bases lay outside the gene matches. Per germline, CDR1 MGHRA and CDR2 YSYEKL. CDR3 sequence reads: CASSQVGIAGGPEAKNIQYF. In DNA, the CDR3 is TGCGCCAGCAGCCAAGTCGGTATAGCGGGAGGGCCGGAGGCCAAAAACATTCAGTACTTC.

This clonotype was seen repeatedly, ten times or more. The chain couples TRBV27 to TRBJ2-3, with unresolved D. CDR1 MNHEY and CDR2 SMNVEV come from the germline V gene (reference sequence). This CDR3 has 14 amino acids. The ends were cut back, 2 bases at V and 2 bases at J, with 8 bases in the middle. This CDR3 reads CASSLLLSTDTQYF. CDR3 coding DNA: TGTGCCAGCAGTTTACTTTTATCCACAGATACGCAGTATTTT.

This clonotype was picked up a small number of times. The V call is TRBV20-1, the J call TRBJ2-5; D might be TRBD2 (5 bases). The CDR3 is 13 amino acids. Trimming stripped 3 bases from V and 5 bases from J, with 13 bases between. Germline values: CDR1 DFQATT, CDR2 SNEGSKA (reference sequence). The CDR3 spells CSASKRVSETQYF. The CDR3 DNA sequence: TGCAGTGCTAGCAAGAGGGTGAGCGAGACCCAGTACTTC.

This clonotype was recorded a few times. V gene TRBV28 combines with J gene TRBJ2-2; D gene unclear. Germline V gene lookup returns CDR1 MDHEN and CDR2 SYDVKM. With 7 bases removed from V and 4 bases from J, the gap between germline ends came to 10 bases. The CDR3 consists of 13 residues. CDR3 sequence (DNA): TGTGCCAGCATCGAAAAAACCACCGGGGAGCTGTTTTTT. Its translation is CASIEKTTGELFF.

This clonotype was found many times. V gene TRBV5-1 combines with J gene TRBJ1-1, with TRBD1 matching 8 bases. In germline, CDR1 is SGHRS, CDR2 YFSETQ. The CDR3 has 15 amino acids. V was clipped by 4 bases and J by 1 base; unmatched bases: 6. For the CDR3, the DNA is TGCGCCAGCAGCGGTGGACAGGGAGAGAACACTGAAGCTTTCTTT. As protein: CASSGGQGENTEAFF.

There are many counts of this clonotype. The gene calls are TRBV2 and TRBJ2-5; 12 bases fit TRBD2. The CDR3 covers 18 residues. J gave up 1 base and V 6 bases, and 12 bases lay outside the gene matches. Germline V gives CDR1 SNHLY, CDR2 FYNNEI. This CDR3 is CASRERTSGARTQETQYF. The CDR3 DNA sequence: TGTGCCAGCAGAGAGAGGACTAGCGGGGCCCGTACCCAAGAGACCCAGTACTTC.

The chain uses TRBV14 and TRBJ2-5; D unclear. Germline V gene data show CDR1 as SGHDN and CDR2 as FVKESK. Trimming stripped 1 base from V and 4 bases from J, with 13 bases between. This CDR3 contains 15 residues. The DNA for the CDR3 is TGTGCCAGCAGCCAAGGGTCGGGTGGGTCAGAGACCCAGTACTTC. Encoded protein: CASSQGSGGSETQYF.